The sequence of this T cell receptor (beta chain) was determined in a study of cytomegalovirus exposure and HLA in healthy donors. The CDR3 runs 16 residues. Germline V gene data show CDR1 as WNHNN and CDR2 as SYGVQD (reference sequence). With 0 bases clipped from V and 7 bases from J, the junction kept 11 bases outside the gene matches. In the PCR, 60 Vbeta and 13 Jbeta primers were used. Produced via immunoSEQ multiplex PCR; TCRdb's table is partial and in-frame only. Among about 210,000 clones listed, 78% were seen once. The chain recombines TRBV10-1 with TRBJ1-2; 7 bases fit TRBD1. The sample consisted of PBMCs. The TCR sequence derives from a boy aged 5-17 years in good health and CMV-seronegative. The CDR3 spells CASSESSSGQASGYTF. The CDR3 region has the DNA TGCGCCAGCAGTGAGTCGAGCAGCGGACAGGCGAGTGGCTACACCTTC.